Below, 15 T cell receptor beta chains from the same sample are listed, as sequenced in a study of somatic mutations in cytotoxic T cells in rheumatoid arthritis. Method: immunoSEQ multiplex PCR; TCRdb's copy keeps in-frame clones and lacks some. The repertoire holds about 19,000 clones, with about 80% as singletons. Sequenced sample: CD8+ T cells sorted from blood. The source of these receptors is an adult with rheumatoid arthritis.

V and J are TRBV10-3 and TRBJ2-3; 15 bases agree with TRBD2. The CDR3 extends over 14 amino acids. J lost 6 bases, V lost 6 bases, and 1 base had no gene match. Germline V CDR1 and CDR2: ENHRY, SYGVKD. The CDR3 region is CAIRGTSGGDTQYF. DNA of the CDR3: TGTGCCATCAGAGGGACTAGCGGGGGGGATACGCAGTATTTT.

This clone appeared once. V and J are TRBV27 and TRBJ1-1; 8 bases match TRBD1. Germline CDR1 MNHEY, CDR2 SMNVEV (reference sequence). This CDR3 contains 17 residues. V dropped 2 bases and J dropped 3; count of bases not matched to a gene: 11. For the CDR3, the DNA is TGTGCCAGCAGTTTAAGAGCCTCCGACAGGGGCCACACTGAAGCTTTCTTT. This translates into CASSLRASDRGHTEAFF.

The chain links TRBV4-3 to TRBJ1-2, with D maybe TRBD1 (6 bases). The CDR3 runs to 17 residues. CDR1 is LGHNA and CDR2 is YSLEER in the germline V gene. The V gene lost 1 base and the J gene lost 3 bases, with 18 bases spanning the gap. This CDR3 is CASSQAWGRDTHYGYTF. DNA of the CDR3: TGCGCCAGCAGCCAAGCCTGGGGTCGGGACACGCACTATGGCTACACCTTC.

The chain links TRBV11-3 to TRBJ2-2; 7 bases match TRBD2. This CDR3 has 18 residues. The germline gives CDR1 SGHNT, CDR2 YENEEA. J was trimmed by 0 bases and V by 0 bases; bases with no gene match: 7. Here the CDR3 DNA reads TGTGCCAGCAGCTTAGATCGGGGGGAAGGAGCGAACACCGGGGAGCTGTTTTTT. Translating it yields CASSLDRGEGANTGELFF.

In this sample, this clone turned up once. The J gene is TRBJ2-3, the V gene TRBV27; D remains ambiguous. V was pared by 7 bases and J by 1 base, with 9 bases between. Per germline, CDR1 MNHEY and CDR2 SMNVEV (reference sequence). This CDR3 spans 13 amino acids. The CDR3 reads CASMGGRTDTQYF. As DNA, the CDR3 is TGTGCCAGCATGGGCGGCCGCACAGATACGCAGTATTTT.

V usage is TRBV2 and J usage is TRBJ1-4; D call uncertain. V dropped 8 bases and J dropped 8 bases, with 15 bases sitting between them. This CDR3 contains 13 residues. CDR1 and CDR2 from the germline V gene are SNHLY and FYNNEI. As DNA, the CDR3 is TGTGCCAGCGAGGTCCAGCCCCTCGAAAAACTGTTTTTT. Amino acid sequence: CASEVQPLEKLFF.

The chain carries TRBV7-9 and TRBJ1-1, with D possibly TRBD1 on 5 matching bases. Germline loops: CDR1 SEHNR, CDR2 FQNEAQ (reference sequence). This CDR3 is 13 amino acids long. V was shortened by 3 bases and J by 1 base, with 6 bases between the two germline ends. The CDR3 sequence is CASSLRGNTEAFF. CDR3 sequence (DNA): TGTGCCAGCAGCTTGAGGGGGAACACTGAAGCTTTCTTT.

CDR3 bases: TGTGCCACTAACCACCGGGTCGCCTACGAGCAGTACTTC. Translated: CATNHRVAYEQYF. V usage is TRBV6-1 and J usage is TRBJ2-7; D is ambiguous. Germline V CDR1 and CDR2: MNHNS, SASEGT. The CDR3 consists of 13 residues. V lost 10 bases and J lost 2, with 15 bases in between.

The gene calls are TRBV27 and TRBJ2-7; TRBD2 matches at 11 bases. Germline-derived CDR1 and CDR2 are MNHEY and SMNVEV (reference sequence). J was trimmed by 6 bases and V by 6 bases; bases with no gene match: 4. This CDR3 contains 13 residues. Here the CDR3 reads CASRTSGTFEQYF. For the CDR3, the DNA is TGTGCCAGCAGGACTAGCGGGACTTTCGAGCAGTACTTC.

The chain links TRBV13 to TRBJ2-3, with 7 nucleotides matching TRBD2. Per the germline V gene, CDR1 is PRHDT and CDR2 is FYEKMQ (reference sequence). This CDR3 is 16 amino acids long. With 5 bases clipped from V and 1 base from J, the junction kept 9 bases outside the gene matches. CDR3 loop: CASSPRGEGGTDTQYF. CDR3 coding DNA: TGTGCCAGCAGCCCCCGCGGGGAGGGAGGCACAGATACGCAGTATTTT. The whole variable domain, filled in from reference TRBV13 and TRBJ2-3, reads AAGVIQSPRHLIKEKRETATLKCYPIPRHDTVYWYQQGPGQDPQFLISFYEKMQSDKGSIPDRFSAQQFSDYHSELNMSSLELGDSALYFCASSPRGEGGTDTQYFGPGTRLTVL.

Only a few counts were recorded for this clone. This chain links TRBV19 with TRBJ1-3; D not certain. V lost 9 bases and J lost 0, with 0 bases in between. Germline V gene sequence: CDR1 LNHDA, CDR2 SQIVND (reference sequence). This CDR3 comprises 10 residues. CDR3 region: CASSGNTIYF. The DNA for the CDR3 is TGTGCCAGCTCTGGAAACACCATATATTTT.

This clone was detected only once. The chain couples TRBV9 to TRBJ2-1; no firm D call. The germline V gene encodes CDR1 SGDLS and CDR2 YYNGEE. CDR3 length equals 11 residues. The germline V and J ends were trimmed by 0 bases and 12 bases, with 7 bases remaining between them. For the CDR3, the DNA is TGTGCCAGCAGCGTAGGTGTGAGGCAGTTCTTC. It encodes CASSVGVRQFF.

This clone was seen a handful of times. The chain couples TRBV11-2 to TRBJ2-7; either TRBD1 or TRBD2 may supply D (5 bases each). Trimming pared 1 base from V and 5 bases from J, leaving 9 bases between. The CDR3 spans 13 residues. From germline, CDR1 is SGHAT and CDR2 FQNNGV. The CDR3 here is CASSLVLGDEQYF. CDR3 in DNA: TGTGCCAGCAGCTTAGTTTTGGGGGACGAGCAGTACTTC.

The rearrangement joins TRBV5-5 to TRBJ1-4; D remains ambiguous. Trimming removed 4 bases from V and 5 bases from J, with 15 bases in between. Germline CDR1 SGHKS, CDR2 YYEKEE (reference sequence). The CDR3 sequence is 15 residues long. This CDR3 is CASSAEFSPNEKLFF. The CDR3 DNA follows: TGTGCCAGCAGCGCAGAGTTTTCTCCGAATGAAAAACTGTTTTTT.

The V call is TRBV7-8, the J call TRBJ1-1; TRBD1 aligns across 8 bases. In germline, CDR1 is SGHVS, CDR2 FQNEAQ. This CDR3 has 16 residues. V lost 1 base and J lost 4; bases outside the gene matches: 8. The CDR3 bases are TGTGCCAGCAGCTTAGAGGCAGGGGGCCGGGCCACTGAAGCTTTCTTT. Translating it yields CASSLEAGGRATEAFF.